These 15 T cell receptor beta chains were sequenced from one sample in a study of Graves' ophthalmopathy and Graves' hyperthyroidism. RNA transcripts provided the template for amplifying TCR beta CDR3 regions. Scientists carried out first-round RT-PCR using HTBI primers and then a second-round multiplex PCR. Each CDR3 protein gets one entry after TCRdb re-called the multiplex PCR reads with MiXCR. The sample contains approximately 700,000 distinct CDR3 sequences, about 44% of which appear only once. Sequencing was carried out using peripheral blood. The source of these receptors is an adult man with Graves' ophthalmopathy.

A remark on this clonotype: A junction end diverges from the germline sequence, so it may reflect a read error. The V gene is TRBV24-1, the J gene TRBJ1-5; D ambiguous. The CDR3 sequence is 16 residues long. In germline, CDR1 is KGHDR, CDR2 SFDVKD. CDR3 in DNA: TGTGCCAGCAGTTTAGCGCTGGGGTCTAGCAATCAGCCCCAGCATTTT. Protein product: CASSLALGSSNQPQHF.

This chain uses TRBV12-3 or TRBV12-4 with TRBJ1-2, with no clear D. CDR3 length: 15 residues. V was clipped by 5 bases and J by 4 bases, with 17 bases between them. As DNA, the CDR3 is TGTGCCAGCAGTGAACTCCTCTGGACGGGCTATGGCTACACCTTC. Amino acid sequence: CASSELLWTGYGYTF.

There are a few counts of this clonotype. The V call is TRBV7-2, the J call TRBJ1-5; a possible D gene is TRBD1 (6 bases). Germline values: CDR1 SGHTA, CDR2 FQGNSA. The CDR3 is made up of 16 amino acids. Deletions cut 6 bases from V and 0 bases from J, with 15 bases between. As DNA, the CDR3 is TGTGCCAGCAGGAGGGGGGGGGGCGGTAGCAATCAGCCCCAGCATTTT. Translation gives CASRRGGGGSNQPQHF.

V usage is TRBV19 and J usage is TRBJ1-5, with D tentatively TRBD1 (5 bases). V was cut by 6 bases and J by 6 bases, with 18 bases left in between. Germline V gene data show CDR1 as LNHDA and CDR2 as SQIVND (reference sequence). CDR3 size: 15 residues. CDR3 loop: CASSYTGPGGQPQHF. The CDR3 DNA reads as TGTGCCAGTAGCTACACAGGACCTGGGGGTCAGCCCCAGCATTTT.

V usage is TRBV20-1 and J usage is TRBJ2-7; possible D gene TRBD1, 6 bases. V was cut by 6 bases and J by 6 bases, with 15 bases left in between. Looked up from germline, CDR1 is DFQATT and CDR2 is SNEGSKA (reference sequence). The CDR3 is 12 amino acids. The CDR3 is CSANPDSPEQYF. In nucleotides, the CDR3 is TGCAGTGCAAATCCGGACAGCCCCGAGCAGTACTTC.

The chain carries TRBV10-1 and TRBJ1-1; no firm D call. Germline CDR1 reads WNHNN; CDR2 reads SYGVQD (reference sequence). The V end was cut by 3 bases, the J end by 4 bases, with 12 bases between. The CDR3 runs to 14 residues. This CDR3 is CASSDGVVGTEAFF. The CDR3 bases are TGCGCCAGCAGTGACGGGGTTGTTGGCACTGAAGCTTTCTTT.

The table lists this clonotype with many counts. Germline and junction disagree at one end, which may indicate a read error. V is TRBV20-1 and J is TRBJ2-7, with TRBD2 matching over 7 bases. Germline V gives CDR1 DFQATT, CDR2 SNEGSKA (reference sequence). CDR3 length equals 12 residues. The CDR3 DNA sequence: TGCAGTGCTACAAACCAACCGGGACTACCGAACTTC. Translated: CSATNQPGLPNF.

The chain couples TRBV6-5 to TRBJ2-5; TRBD1 aligns across 7 bases. Per the germline V gene, CDR1 is MNHEY and CDR2 is SVGAGI. The junction had 15 bases not matched to a gene; V was cut back by 6 bases and J by 5 bases. CDR3 length equals 16 residues. The CDR3 region is CASRTITGARKETQYF. The CDR3 nucleotides read TGTGCCAGCAGAACCATCACAGGGGCGCGCAAGGAGACCCAGTACTTC.

Points on this clonotype: The junction shows a germline mismatch at one end, possibly a read error. This chain connects TRBV10-3 to TRBJ1-5; D gene uncertain. The CDR3 sequence is 16 residues long. The V gene's germline CDR1 is ENHRY and CDR2 SYGVKD. This chain's CDR3 is CASSYSIRATVWPQHF. The CDR3 DNA follows: TGTGCCAGCAGTTACTCGATCCGGGCGACCGTTTGGCCCCAGCATTTT.

This chain joins TRBV29-1 and TRBJ2-7; 7 bases are a match to TRBD1. The DNA end favors TRBJ2-1, so the J call may be wrong. The CDR3 covers 13 residues. CDR1 and CDR2 (germline): SQVTM, ANQGSEA. The CDR3 nucleotides read TGCAGCGCCCGACAGGGAAGGGGCAATGAGCAGTTCTTC. Translating it yields CSARQGRGNEQFF.

Details on this clonotype: This may stem from a read error, because a much larger clone lies one nucleotide away. This rearrangement joins TRBV24-1 to TRBJ2-7, with 7 bases matching TRBD2. This CDR3 is 15 amino acids long. Germline CDR1 is KGHDR and CDR2 is SFDVKD. In nucleotides, the CDR3 is TGTGCCACCAGTGAAGCGACTAGCCTGAAACACGAGCAGTGCTTC. Encoded protein: CATSEATSLKHEQCF.

This clonotype appeared a single time. A much more abundant neighbour one base away suggests this may be a read error. V and J are TRBV7-9 and TRBJ1-2; D is perhaps TRBD1 (5 bases). The CDR3 loop spans 13 amino acids. CDR1 is SEHNR, CDR2 FQNEAQ, per germline (reference sequence). With 6 bases removed from V and 9 bases from J, the gap between germline ends came to 17 bases. The CDR3 reads CASRHRDGYCYTF. DNA of the CDR3: TGTGCCAGCAGGCACCGGGACGGATATTGCTACACCTTC.

This clonotype was observed at least ten times. The genes are TRBV29-1 and TRBJ1-5; 9 nucleotides agree with TRBD1. The V gene's germline CDR1 is SQVTM and CDR2 ANQGSEA. The V segment lost 6 bases and the J segment 4 bases; nucleotides outside the gene matches: 1. CDR3 length: 12 residues. The CDR3 sequence: CSVGTGNQPQHF. The CDR3 coding sequence is TGCAGCGTCGGGACAGGGAATCAGCCCCAGCATTTT.

This clonotype was detected a few times. This chain uses TRBV19 with TRBJ2-6, with a tentative D call TRBD1 (6 bases). The V gene's germline CDR1 is LNHDA and CDR2 SQIVND (reference sequence). V was cut by 5 bases and J by 4 bases, with 12 bases left in between. The CDR3 runs to 15 residues. The CDR3: CASSARQAGANVLTF. The CDR3 region has the DNA TGTGCCAGTAGTGCCCGACAGGCCGGGGCCAACGTCCTGACTTTC.

The gene calls are TRBV6-5 and TRBJ1-2; D is possibly TRBD1 (5 bases). Germline CDR1 MNHEY, CDR2 SVGAGI. The V end was cut by 0 bases, the J end by 8 bases, with 16 bases between. The CDR3 runs to 15 residues. The CDR3 sequence: CASSYSAGSAGGYTF. The CDR3 nucleotides are TGTGCCAGCAGTTACTCGGCAGGGTCTGCTGGCGGCTACACCTTC.